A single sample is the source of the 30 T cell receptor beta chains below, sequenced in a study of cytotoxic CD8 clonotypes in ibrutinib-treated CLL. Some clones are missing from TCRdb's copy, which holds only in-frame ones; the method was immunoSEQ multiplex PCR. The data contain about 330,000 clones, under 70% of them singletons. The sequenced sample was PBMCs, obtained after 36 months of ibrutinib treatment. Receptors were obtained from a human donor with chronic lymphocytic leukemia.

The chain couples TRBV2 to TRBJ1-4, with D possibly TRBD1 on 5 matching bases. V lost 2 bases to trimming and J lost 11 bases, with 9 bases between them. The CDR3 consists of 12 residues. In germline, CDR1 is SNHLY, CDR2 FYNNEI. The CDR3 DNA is TGTGCCAGCAGTGAATCGGGGACTAAACTGTTTTTT. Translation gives CASSESGTKLFF.

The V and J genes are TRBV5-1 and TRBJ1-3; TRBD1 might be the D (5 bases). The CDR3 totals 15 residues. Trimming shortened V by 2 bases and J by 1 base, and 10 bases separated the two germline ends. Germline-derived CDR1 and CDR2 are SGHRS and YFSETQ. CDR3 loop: CASSFLSGSGNTIYF. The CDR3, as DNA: TGCGCCAGCAGCTTCCTCTCAGGGTCTGGAAACACCATATATTTT.

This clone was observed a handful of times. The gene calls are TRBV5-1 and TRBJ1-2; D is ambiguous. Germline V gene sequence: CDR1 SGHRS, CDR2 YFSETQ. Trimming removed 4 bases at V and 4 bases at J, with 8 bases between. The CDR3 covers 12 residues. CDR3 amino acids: CASSDAGYGYTF. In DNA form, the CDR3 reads TGCGCCAGCAGCGACGCCGGCTATGGCTACACCTTC.

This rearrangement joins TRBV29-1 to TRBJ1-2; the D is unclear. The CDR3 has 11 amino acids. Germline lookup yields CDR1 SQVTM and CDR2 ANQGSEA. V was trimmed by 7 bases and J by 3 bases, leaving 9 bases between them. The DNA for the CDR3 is TGCAGCGCGCATGGCGACTATGGCTACACCTTC. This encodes CSAHGDYGYTF.

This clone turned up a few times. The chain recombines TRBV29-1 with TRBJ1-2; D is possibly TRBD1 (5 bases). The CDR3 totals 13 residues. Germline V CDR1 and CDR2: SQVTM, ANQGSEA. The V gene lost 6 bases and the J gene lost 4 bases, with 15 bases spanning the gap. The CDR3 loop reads CSVYQGLSYGYTF. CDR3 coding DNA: TGCAGCGTCTATCAGGGATTGAGCTATGGCTACACCTTC.

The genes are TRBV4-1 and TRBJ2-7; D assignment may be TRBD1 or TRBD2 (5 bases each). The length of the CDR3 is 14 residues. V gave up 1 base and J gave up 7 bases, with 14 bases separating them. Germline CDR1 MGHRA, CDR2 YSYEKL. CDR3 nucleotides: TGCGCCAGCAGCCAAGGGGACCAGAATAGAGAGCAGTACTTC. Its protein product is CASSQGDQNREQYF.

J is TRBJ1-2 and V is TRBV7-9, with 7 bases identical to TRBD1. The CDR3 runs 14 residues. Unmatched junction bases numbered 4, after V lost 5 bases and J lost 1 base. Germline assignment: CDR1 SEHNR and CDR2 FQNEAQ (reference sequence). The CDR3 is CASSAYRGNYGYTF. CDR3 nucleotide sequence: TGTGCCAGCAGCGCCTACAGGGGTAACTATGGCTACACCTTC.

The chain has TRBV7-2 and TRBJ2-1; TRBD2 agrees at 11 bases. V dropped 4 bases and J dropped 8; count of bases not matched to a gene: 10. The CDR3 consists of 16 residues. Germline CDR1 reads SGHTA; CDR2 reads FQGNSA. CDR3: CASSSQLAGVVDEQFF. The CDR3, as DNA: TGTGCCAGCAGCTCCCAACTAGCGGGAGTAGTTGATGAGCAGTTCTTC. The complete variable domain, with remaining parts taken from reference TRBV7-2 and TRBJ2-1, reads GAGVSQSPSNKVTEKGKDVELRCDPISGHTALYWYRQSLGQGLEFLIYFQGNSAPDKSGLPSDRFSAERTGGSVSTLTIQRTQQEDSAVYLCASSSQLAGVVDEQFFGPGTRLTVL.

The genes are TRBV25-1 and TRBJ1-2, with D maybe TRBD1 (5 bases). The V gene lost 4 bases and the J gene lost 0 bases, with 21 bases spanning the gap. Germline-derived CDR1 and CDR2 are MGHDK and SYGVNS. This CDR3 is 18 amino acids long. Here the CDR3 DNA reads TGTGCCAGCAGTGGCTTCCGGGACGCCTGGAAAGCTAACTATGGCTACACCTTC. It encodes CASSGFRDAWKANYGYTF.

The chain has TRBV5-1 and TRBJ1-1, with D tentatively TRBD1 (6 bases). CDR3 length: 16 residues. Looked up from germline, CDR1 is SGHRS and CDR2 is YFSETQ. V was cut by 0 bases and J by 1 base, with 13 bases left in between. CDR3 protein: CASSLVLGAENTEAFF. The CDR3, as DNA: TGCGCCAGCAGCTTGGTATTGGGGGCAGAGAACACTGAAGCTTTCTTT.

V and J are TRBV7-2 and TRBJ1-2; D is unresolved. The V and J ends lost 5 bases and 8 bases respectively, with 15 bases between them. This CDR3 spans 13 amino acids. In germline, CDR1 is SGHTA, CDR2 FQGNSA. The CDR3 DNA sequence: TGTGCCAGCAGCCATAACCCCGGAAACGGCTACACCTTC. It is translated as CASSHNPGNGYTF. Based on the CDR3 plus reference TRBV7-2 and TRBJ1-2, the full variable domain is GAGVSQSPSNKVTEKGKDVELRCDPISGHTALYWYRQSLGQGLEFLIYFQGNSAPDKSGLPSDRFSAERTGGSVSTLTIQRTQQEDSAVYLCASSHNPGNGYTFGSGTRLTVV.

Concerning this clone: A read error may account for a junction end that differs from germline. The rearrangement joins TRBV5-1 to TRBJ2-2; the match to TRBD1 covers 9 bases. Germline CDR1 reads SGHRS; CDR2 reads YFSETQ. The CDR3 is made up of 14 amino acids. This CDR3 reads CASSGTGNSGELFF. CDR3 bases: TGCGCCAGCAGCGGGACAGGGAACTCCGGGGAGCTGTTTTTT. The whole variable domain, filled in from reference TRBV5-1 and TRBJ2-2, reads KAGVTQTPRYLIKTRGQQVTLSCSPISGHRSVSWYQQTPGQGLQFLFEYFSETQRNKGNFPGRFSGRQFSNSRSEMNVSTLELGDSALYLCASSGTGNSGELFFGEGSRLTVL.

The CDR3 region is CASRFQGNTEAFF. The CDR3, as DNA: TGTGCCAGCAGGTTTCAGGGGAACACTGAAGCTTTCTTT. The rearrangement uses TRBV27 and TRBJ1-1, with TRBD1 as a possible D gene (5 bases). The V gene's germline CDR1 is MNHEY and CDR2 SMNVEV (reference sequence). CDR3 length equals 13 residues. V lost 6 bases and J 1 base, leaving 9 bases between the germline ends.

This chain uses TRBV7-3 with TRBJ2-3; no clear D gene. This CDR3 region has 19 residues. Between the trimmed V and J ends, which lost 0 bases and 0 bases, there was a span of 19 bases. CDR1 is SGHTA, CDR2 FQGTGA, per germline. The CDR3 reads CASSLTLAFSPHSTDTQYF. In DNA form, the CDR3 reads TGTGCCAGCAGCTTAACGTTAGCTTTCTCCCCCCATAGCACAGATACGCAGTATTTT.

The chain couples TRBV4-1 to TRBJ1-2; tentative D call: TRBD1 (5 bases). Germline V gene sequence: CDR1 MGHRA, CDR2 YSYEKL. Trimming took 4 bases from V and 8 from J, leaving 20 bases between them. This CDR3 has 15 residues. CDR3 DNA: TGCGCCAGCAGCCCGGGGGAATTCAAACCGGTAGGCTACACCTTC. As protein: CASSPGEFKPVGYTF.

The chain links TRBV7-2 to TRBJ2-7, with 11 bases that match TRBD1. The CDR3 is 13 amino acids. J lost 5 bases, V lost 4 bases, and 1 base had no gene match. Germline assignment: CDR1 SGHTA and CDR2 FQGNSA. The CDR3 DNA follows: TGTGCCAGCAGCTGGGGACAGGGGGACGAGCAGTACTTC. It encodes CASSWGQGDEQYF. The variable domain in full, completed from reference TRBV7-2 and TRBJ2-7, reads GAGVSQSPSNKVTEKGKDVELRCDPISGHTALYWYRQSLGQGLEFLIYFQGNSAPDKSGLPSDRFSAERTGGSVSTLTIQRTQQEDSAVYLCASSWGQGDEQYFGPGTRLTVT.

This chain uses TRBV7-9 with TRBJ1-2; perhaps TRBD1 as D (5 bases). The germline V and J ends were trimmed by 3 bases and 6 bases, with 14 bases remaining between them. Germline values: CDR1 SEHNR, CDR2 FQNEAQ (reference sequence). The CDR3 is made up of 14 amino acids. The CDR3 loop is CASSFLSGGDGYTF. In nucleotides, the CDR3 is TGTGCCAGCAGCTTCCTCTCGGGGGGAGATGGCTACACCTTC. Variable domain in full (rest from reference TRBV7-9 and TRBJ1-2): DTGVSQNPRHKITKRGQNVTFRCDPISEHNRLYWYRQTLGQGPEFLTYFQNEAQLEKSRLLSDRFSAERPKGSFSTLEIQRTEQGDSAMYLCASSFLSGGDGYTFGSGTRLTVV.

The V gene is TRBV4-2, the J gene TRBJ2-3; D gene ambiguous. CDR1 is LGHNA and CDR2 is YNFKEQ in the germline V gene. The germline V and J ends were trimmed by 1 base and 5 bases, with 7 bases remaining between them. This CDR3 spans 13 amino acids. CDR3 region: CASSQGVGDTQYF. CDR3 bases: TGTGCCAGCAGCCAAGGTGTGGGAGATACGCAGTATTTT.

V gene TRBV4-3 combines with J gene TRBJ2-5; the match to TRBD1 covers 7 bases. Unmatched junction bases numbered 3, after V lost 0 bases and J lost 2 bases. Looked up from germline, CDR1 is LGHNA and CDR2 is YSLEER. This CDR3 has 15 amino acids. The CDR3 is CASSQDGQEQETQYF. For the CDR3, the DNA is TGCGCCAGCAGCCAAGACGGACAGGAGCAAGAGACCCAGTACTTC.

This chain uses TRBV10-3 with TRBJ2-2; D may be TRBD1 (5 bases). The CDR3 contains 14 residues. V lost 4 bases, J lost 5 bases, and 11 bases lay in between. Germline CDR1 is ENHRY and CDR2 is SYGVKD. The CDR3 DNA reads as TGTGCCATCAGTGGGGGCGGTATTACCGGGGAGCTGTTTTTT. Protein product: CAISGGGITGELFF.

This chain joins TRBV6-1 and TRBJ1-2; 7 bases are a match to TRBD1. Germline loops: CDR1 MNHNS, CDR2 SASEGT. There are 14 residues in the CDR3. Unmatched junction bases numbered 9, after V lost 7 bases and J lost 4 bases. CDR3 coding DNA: TGTGCCAGCACCTTCCTCCGGGACAGCTATGGCTACACCTTC. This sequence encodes CASTFLRDSYGYTF.

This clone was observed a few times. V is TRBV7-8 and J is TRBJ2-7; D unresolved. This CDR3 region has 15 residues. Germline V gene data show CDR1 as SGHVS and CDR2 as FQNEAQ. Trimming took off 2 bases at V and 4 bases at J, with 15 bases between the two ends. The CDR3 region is CASSLWSGRSYEQYF. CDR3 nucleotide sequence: TGTGCCAGCAGCTTATGGTCTGGTAGGTCTTACGAGCAGTACTTC.

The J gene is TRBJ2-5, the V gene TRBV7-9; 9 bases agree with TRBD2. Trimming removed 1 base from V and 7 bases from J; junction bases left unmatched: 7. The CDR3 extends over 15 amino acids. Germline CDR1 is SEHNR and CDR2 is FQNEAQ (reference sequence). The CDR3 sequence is CASSLVSGSPGTQYF. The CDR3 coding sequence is TGTGCCAGCAGCTTAGTTAGCGGGAGTCCTGGGACCCAGTACTTC.

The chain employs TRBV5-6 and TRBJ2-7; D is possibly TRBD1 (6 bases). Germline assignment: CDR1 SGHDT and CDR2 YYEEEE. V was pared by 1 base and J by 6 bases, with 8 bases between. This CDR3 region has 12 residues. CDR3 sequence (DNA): TGTGCCAGCAGCTTGAACAGGGCCGAGCAGTACTTC. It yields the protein CASSLNRAEQYF.

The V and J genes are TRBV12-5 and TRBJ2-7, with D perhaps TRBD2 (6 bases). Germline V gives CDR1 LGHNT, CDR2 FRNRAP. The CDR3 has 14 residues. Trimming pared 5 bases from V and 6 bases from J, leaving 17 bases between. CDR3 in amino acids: CASGIGGVGGEQYF. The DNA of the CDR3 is TGTGCTAGTGGTATCGGCGGGGTGGGAGGCGAGCAGTACTTC.

CDR3: CASSWEGPYNEQFF. The CDR3 coding sequence is TGTGCCAGCAGTTGGGAGGGCCCCTACAATGAGCAGTTCTTC. This chain joins TRBV28 and TRBJ2-1, with 7 bases identical to TRBD2. After removal of 4 bases from V and 2 bases from J, the junction contained 2 bases not matched to a gene. Germline V gene sequence: CDR1 MDHEN, CDR2 SYDVKM. The CDR3 covers 14 residues. Full variable domain (rest looked up from reference TRBV28 and TRBJ2-1): DVKVTQSSRYLVKRTGEKVFLECVQDMDHENMFWYRQDPGLGLRLIYFSYDVKMKEKGDIPEGYSVSREKKERFSLILESASTNQTSMYLCASSWEGPYNEQFFGPGTRLTVL.

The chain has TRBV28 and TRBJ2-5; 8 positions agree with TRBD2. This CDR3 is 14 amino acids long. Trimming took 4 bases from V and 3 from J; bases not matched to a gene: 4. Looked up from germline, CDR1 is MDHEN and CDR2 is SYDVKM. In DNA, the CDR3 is TGTGCCAGCAGTTATGGGACTAGAAAAGAGACCCAGTACTTC. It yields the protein CASSYGTRKETQYF.

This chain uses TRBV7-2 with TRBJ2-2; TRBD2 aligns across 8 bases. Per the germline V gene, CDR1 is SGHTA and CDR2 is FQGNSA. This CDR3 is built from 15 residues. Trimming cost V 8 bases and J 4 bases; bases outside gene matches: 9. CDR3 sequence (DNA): TGTGCCAGCTGTACGGGAGGGCCTCTCACCGGGGAGCTGTTTTTT. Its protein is CASCTGGPLTGELFF.

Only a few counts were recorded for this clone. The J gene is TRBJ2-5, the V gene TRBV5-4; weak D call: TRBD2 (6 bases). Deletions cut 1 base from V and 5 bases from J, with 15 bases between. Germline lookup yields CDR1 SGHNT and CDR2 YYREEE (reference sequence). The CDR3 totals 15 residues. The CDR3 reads CASSLSGSGGETQYF. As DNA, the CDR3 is TGTGCCAGCAGCTTGAGCGGTTCCGGAGGGGAGACCCAGTACTTC. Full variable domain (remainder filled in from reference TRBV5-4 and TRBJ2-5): ETGVTQSPTHLIKTRGQQVTLRCSSQSGHNTVSWYQQALGQGPQFIFQYYREEENGRGNFPPRFSGLQFPNYSSELNVNALELDDSALYLCASSLSGSGGETQYFGPGTRLLVL.

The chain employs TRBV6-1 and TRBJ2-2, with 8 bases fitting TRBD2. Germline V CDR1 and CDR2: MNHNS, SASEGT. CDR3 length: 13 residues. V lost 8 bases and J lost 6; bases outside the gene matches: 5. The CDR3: CASPREGAGELFF. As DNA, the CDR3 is TGTGCCAGCCCACGGGAGGGGGCCGGGGAGCTGTTTTTT.